The source of this T cell receptor beta chain is a study of regulatory T cells in long-lasting Graves disease. General observations from the study: Persistent Graves' patients possessed reduced TCR diversity relative to recently diagnosed ones.

Per the germline V gene, CDR1 is DFQATT and CDR2 is SNEGSKA (reference sequence). The CDR3 is 15 amino acids. V shed 2 bases and J 6 bases; nucleotides not matched to a gene: 9. Noted time point: newly diagnosed GD, antithyroid drugs for less than 3 months. The TCR library was prepared using RNA isolated from PBMCs. The authors built TCR beta libraries using iRepertoire HTBI primers and Arm-PCR of CDR3 regions. TCRdb fed the multiplex PCR reads into MiXCR, producing one record per CDR3 protein. In the table there are under 500,000 distinct CDR3 sequences, 16% of which are singletons. This clonotype was detected many times. The target antigen is unknown. These data are also associated with another study on T cells in Graves' hyperthyroidism and ophthalmopathy. That source reports: Hyperthyroidism was newly diagnosed in patients aged 18 to 65 (duration under 2 months). Exclusion of patients followed from uncontrolled infection, other autoimmune disease, pregnancy or lactation. The study used the HTBI primer set for a first-round RT-PCR of the TCR CDR3.

The source was peripheral blood mononuclear cells (PBMCs), collected at new diagnosis, from a patient treated with antithyroid drugs. The genes are TRBV20-1 and TRBJ1-4; TRBD1 aligns across 7 bases. The TCR was taken from a woman aged 25-40 years with Graves disease. The CDR3 here is CSARRLDRVDEKLFF. In DNA form, the CDR3 reads TGCAGTGCTAGAAGGCTAGACAGGGTAGATGAAAAACTGTTTTTT.